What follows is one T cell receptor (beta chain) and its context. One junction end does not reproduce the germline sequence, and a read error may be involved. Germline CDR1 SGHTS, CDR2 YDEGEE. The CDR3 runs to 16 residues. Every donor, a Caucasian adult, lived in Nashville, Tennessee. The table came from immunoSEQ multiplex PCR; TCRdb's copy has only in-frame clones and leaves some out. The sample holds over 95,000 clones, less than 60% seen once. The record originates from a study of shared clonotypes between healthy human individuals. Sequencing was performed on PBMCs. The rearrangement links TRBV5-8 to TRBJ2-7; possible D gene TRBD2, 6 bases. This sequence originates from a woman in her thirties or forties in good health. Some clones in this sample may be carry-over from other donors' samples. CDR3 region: CASSQGLSGLRAEQYF. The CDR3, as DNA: TGCGCCAGCAGCCAGGGATTATCGGGACTCCGGGCCGAGCAGTACTTC. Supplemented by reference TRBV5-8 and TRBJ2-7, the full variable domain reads EAGVTQSPTHLIKTRGQQATLRCSPISGHTSVYWYQQALGLGLQFLLWYDEGEERNRGNFPPRFSGRQFPNYSSELNVNALELEDSALYLCASSQGLSGLRAEQYFGPGTRLTVT.